The rows below give T cell receptor beta chains drawn from one sample of a study of cytomegalovirus exposure and HLA in healthy donors. Method: immunoSEQ multiplex PCR; TCRdb's copy keeps in-frame clones and lacks some. The sample's table shows around 210,000 clones. The sequenced material came from PBMCs. Receptor source: a girl aged 2-9 years in good health and CMV-seropositive. CDR3s include the opening cysteine and the closing phenylalanine or tryptophan. The D gene is left open where the match is weak.

j_call: TRBJ2-2; d_call: TRBD1; v_call: TRBV7-8; cdr3_length: 12; cdr3_nt: TGTGCCAGGTTACAGGGGTCCGGGGAGCTGTTTTTT; cdr3_aa: CARLQGSGELFF
j_call: TRBJ2-2; d_call: TRBD1; v_call: TRBV7-7; cdr3_length: 14; cdr3_nt: TGTGCCAGCAGCACGGGACAGGGAACCGGGGAGCTGTTTTTT; cdr3_aa: CASSTGQGTGELFF
j_call: TRBJ2-1; d_call: TRBD2; v_call: TRBV28; cdr3_length: 15; cdr3_nt: TGTGCCAGCATCGGTAGGTTGCGGGAGGTCGGTGAGCAGTTCTTC; cdr3_aa: CASIGRLREVGEQFF
j_call: TRBJ1-5; d_call: TRBD1; v_call: TRBV19; cdr3_length: 15; cdr3_nt: TGTGCCAGTAACGACGGGACAGGGGGCAATCAGCCCCAGCATTTT; cdr3_aa: CASNDGTGGNQPQHF
j_call: TRBJ2-2; d_call: NA; v_call: TRBV5-4; cdr3_length: 13; cdr3_nt: TGTGCCAGCAGCTTGGTAGAAACCGGGGAGCTGTTTTTT; cdr3_aa: CASSLVETGELFF
j_call: TRBJ1-3; d_call: TRBD1; v_call: TRBV5-1; cdr3_length: 15; cdr3_nt: TGCGCCAGCTCCCGCACGCAGGGGGCTGGAAACACCATATATTTT; cdr3_aa: CASSRTQGAGNTIYF
j_call: TRBJ2-1; d_call: TRBD2; v_call: TRBV19; cdr3_length: 15; cdr3_nt: TGTGCCAGTAGTATTAAGAGCGGGAGTGGAGATGAGCAGTTCTTC; cdr3_aa: CASSIKSGSGDEQFF
j_call: TRBJ2-3; d_call: TRBD2; v_call: TRBV5-1; cdr3_length: 14; cdr3_nt: TGCGCCAGCAGGGCTAGCGGGAGAACAGATACGCAGTATTTT; cdr3_aa: CASRASGRTDTQYF
j_call: TRBJ1-2; d_call: TRBD1; v_call: TRBV7-9; cdr3_length: 15; cdr3_nt: TGTGCCAGCAGCCAGGACAGGGGAAGCTTTTATGGCTACACCTTC; cdr3_aa: CASSQDRGSFYGYTF
j_call: TRBJ2-7; d_call: NA; v_call: TRBV28; cdr3_length: 16; cdr3_nt: TGTGCCAGCAGTTTAGGGGGGACTCCCTCCCCCTACGAGCAGTACTTC; cdr3_aa: CASSLGGTPSPYEQYF
j_call: TRBJ2-7; d_call: TRBD2; v_call: TRBV5-6; cdr3_length: 13; cdr3_nt: TGTGCCAGCAGCTTGAGGCCGGGGGGCGAGCAGTACTTC; cdr3_aa: CASSLRPGGEQYF
j_call: TRBJ2-1; d_call: NA; v_call: TRBV11-2; cdr3_length: 14; cdr3_nt: TGTGCCAGCAGCTCCAACGAGGCCTACAATGAGCAGTTCTTC; cdr3_aa: CASSSNEAYNEQFF
j_call: TRBJ2-5; d_call: TRBD2; v_call: TRBV7-2; cdr3_length: 16; cdr3_nt: TGTGCCAGCAGCATAAGCGGTGAGGGAGGGCAAGAGACCCAGTACTTC; cdr3_aa: CASSISGEGGQETQYF
j_call: TRBJ1-2; d_call: NA; v_call: TRBV7-2; cdr3_length: 13; cdr3_nt: TGTGCCAGCAGGTCATCAGGGGAAGCTGGCTACACCTTC; cdr3_aa: CASRSSGEAGYTF
j_call: TRBJ2-3; d_call: NA; v_call: TRBV5-1; cdr3_length: 15; cdr3_nt: TGCGCCAGCAGCCCCCCGGGGACTGCGACAGATACGCAGTATTTT; cdr3_aa: CASSPPGTATDTQYF
j_call: TRBJ2-1; d_call: TRBD2; v_call: TRBV7-9; cdr3_length: 14; cdr3_nt: TGTGCCAGCAGTCCACGGGAGGGTCACAATGAGCAGTTCTTC; cdr3_aa: CASSPREGHNEQFF
j_call: TRBJ2-2; d_call: NA; v_call: TRBV6-5; cdr3_length: 16; cdr3_nt: TGTGCCAGCAGTTACGGAGCGGCGCAAAACACCGGGGAGCTGTTTTTT; cdr3_aa: CASSYGAAQNTGELFF
j_call: TRBJ2-1; d_call: NA; v_call: TRBV2; cdr3_length: 15; cdr3_nt: TGTGCCAGCAGTCGAGACTTAAGCTCCTACAATGAGCAGTTCTTC; cdr3_aa: CASSRDLSSYNEQFF
j_call: TRBJ1-1; d_call: NA; v_call: TRBV19; cdr3_length: 13; cdr3_nt: TGTGCCAGTAGTGTTACTTTGAACACTGAAGCTTTCTTT; cdr3_aa: CASSVTLNTEAFF
j_call: TRBJ2-5; d_call: NA; v_call: TRBV6-1; cdr3_length: 15; cdr3_nt: TGTGCCAGCAGTGATATCAAGGGGATCCAAGAGACCCAGTACTTC; cdr3_aa: CASSDIKGIQETQYF
j_call: TRBJ2-1; d_call: TRBD1; v_call: TRBV5-1; cdr3_length: 16; cdr3_nt: TGCGCCAGCAGCTTAGTGACAGGGGGGTACTACAATGAGCAGTTCTTC; cdr3_aa: CASSLVTGGYYNEQFF
j_call: TRBJ1-2; d_call: NA; v_call: TRBV7-9; cdr3_length: 13; cdr3_nt: TGTGCCGGGTGGGGGGGGACACCGGGAGGCTACACCTTC; cdr3_aa: CAGWGGTPGGYTF
j_call: TRBJ2-7; d_call: NA; v_call: TRBV25-1; cdr3_length: 13; cdr3_nt: TGTGCCAGCGGGTCCTCGATGGGACAAGAGCAGTACTTC; cdr3_aa: CASGSSMGQEQYF
j_call: TRBJ1-5; d_call: TRBD1; v_call: TRBV19; cdr3_length: 17; cdr3_nt: TGTGCCAGTAGTCAGCCGACAGGGGCGGATAGCAATCAGCCCCAGCATTTT; cdr3_aa: CASSQPTGADSNQPQHF
j_call: TRBJ2-5; d_call: TRBD2; v_call: TRBV2; cdr3_length: 17; cdr3_nt: TGTGCCAGCAGTGAATGGGGGCCGGGACTAGCGGAAGAGACCCAGTACTTC; cdr3_aa: CASSEWGPGLAEETQYF
j_call: TRBJ2-7; d_call: NA; v_call: TRBV5-1; cdr3_length: 15; cdr3_nt: TGCGCCAGCAGAACTGCGAGGGGGAGCTCCTACGAGCAGTACTTC; cdr3_aa: CASRTARGSSYEQYF
j_call: TRBJ1-2; d_call: TRBD1; v_call: TRBV30; cdr3_length: 14; cdr3_nt: TGTGCCTGGAGTGTACAGGGGAGAACGGGTGGCTACACCTTC; cdr3_aa: CAWSVQGRTGGYTF
j_call: TRBJ1-4; d_call: NA; v_call: TRBV10-1; cdr3_length: 20; cdr3_nt: TGCGCCAGCAGTGAGTCGACTCCACTCACCCCCCTTGCAACTAATGAAAAACTGTTTTTT; cdr3_aa: CASSESTPLTPLATNEKLFF
j_call: TRBJ1-2; d_call: NA; v_call: TRBV28; cdr3_length: 13; cdr3_nt: TGTGCCAGCAGAAGAACAGGTGGCTATGGCTACACCTTC; cdr3_aa: CASRRTGGYGYTF
j_call: TRBJ2-1; d_call: NA; v_call: TRBV25-1; cdr3_length: 15; cdr3_nt: TGTGCCAGCAGTGAAGGGGTTAGGGGAAGCAATGAGCAGTTCTTC; cdr3_aa: CASSEGVRGSNEQFF
j_call: TRBJ2-3; d_call: NA; v_call: TRBV2; cdr3_length: 16; cdr3_nt: TGTGCCAGCAGCGGACTCGGAGGAGCTAGCACAGATACGCAGTATTTT; cdr3_aa: CASSGLGGASTDTQYF
j_call: TRBJ2-7; d_call: TRBD1; v_call: TRBV7-2; cdr3_length: 15; cdr3_nt: TGTGCCAGCAGCTTAGTAACAGGGGCCAACTACGAGCAGTACTTC; cdr3_aa: CASSLVTGANYEQYF
j_call: TRBJ1-3; d_call: NA; v_call: TRBV2; cdr3_length: 16; cdr3_nt: TGTGCCAGCAGTGAAGCACCCGGGAGAACTGGAAACACCATATATTTT; cdr3_aa: CASSEAPGRTGNTIYF
j_call: TRBJ1-1; d_call: NA; v_call: TRBV7-2; cdr3_length: 14; cdr3_nt: TGTGCCAGCAGACCCAGGGGTGAGAGCACTGAAGCTTTCTTT; cdr3_aa: CASRPRGESTEAFF
j_call: TRBJ2-3; d_call: NA; v_call: TRBV27; cdr3_length: 12; cdr3_nt: TGTGCCAGCAGTCCACCGGGATTTGCGCAGTATTTT; cdr3_aa: CASSPPGFAQYF
j_call: TRBJ1-1; d_call: TRBD1; v_call: TRBV7-8; cdr3_length: 18; cdr3_nt: TGTGCCAGCAGCTCGTTCCGGGACAGGCGGAACCACGAGACTGAAGCTTTCTTT; cdr3_aa: CASSSFRDRRNHETEAFF
j_call: TRBJ2-7; d_call: TRBD1; v_call: TRBV6-6; cdr3_length: 15; cdr3_nt: TGTGCCAGCAGTATGATGGACAGGGCAATCTACGAGCAGTACTTC; cdr3_aa: CASSMMDRAIYEQYF
j_call: TRBJ1-4; d_call: NA; v_call: TRBV27; cdr3_length: 13; cdr3_nt: TGTGCCAGCAGCCGGCCAGGGAACGGAAAACTGTTTTTT; cdr3_aa: CASSRPGNGKLFF
j_call: TRBJ2-1; d_call: TRBD2; v_call: TRBV5-4; cdr3_length: 16; cdr3_nt: TGTGCCAGCAGCCCCAGGACTAGCGGCCAATACAATGAGCAGTTCTTC; cdr3_aa: CASSPRTSGQYNEQFF
j_call: TRBJ1-1; d_call: NA; v_call: TRBV5-6; cdr3_length: 16; cdr3_nt: TGTGCCAGCAGCTGGAACCCCAGGGAACTGAACACTGAAGCTTTCTTT; cdr3_aa: CASSWNPRELNTEAFF
j_call: TRBJ2-7; d_call: TRBD2; v_call: TRBV5-1; cdr3_length: 14; cdr3_nt: TGCGCCAGCAGCTCGGGGACTAGCGATTACGAGCAGTACTTC; cdr3_aa: CASSSGTSDYEQYF
j_call: TRBJ1-5; d_call: NA; v_call: TRBV7-4; cdr3_length: 14; cdr3_nt: TGTGCCAGCAGCCCCAGGGATAGCAATCAGCCCCAGCATTTT; cdr3_aa: CASSPRDSNQPQHF
j_call: TRBJ1-1; d_call: TRBD1; v_call: TRBV6-1; cdr3_length: 13; cdr3_nt: TGTGCCAGCAGACTACAGGGGGCGGGGGAAGCTTTCTTT; cdr3_aa: CASRLQGAGEAFF
j_call: TRBJ2-1; d_call: TRBD2; v_call: TRBV7-9; cdr3_length: 17; cdr3_nt: TGTGCCAGCAGCTTAGCGAGACTAGCGGGAGTTGGTAATGAGCAGTTCTTC; cdr3_aa: CASSLARLAGVGNEQFF
j_call: TRBJ2-3; d_call: TRBD1; v_call: TRBV7-2; cdr3_length: 14; cdr3_nt: TGTGCCAGCTTACAGGGGGCAGGGGCAGATACGCAGTATTTT; cdr3_aa: CASLQGAGADTQYF
j_call: TRBJ2-4; d_call: NA; v_call: TRBV4-1; cdr3_length: 14; cdr3_nt: TGCGCCAGCAGCCAAGACAGGGCCAAAAACATTCAGTACTTC; cdr3_aa: CASSQDRAKNIQYF
j_call: TRBJ1-4; d_call: NA; v_call: TRBV18; cdr3_length: 16; cdr3_nt: TGTGCCAGCTCACCAGATTGGACAGCGACTAATGAAAAACTGTTTTTT; cdr3_aa: CASSPDWTATNEKLFF
j_call: TRBJ1-1; d_call: NA; v_call: TRBV27; cdr3_length: 14; cdr3_nt: TGTGCCAGCAGCCGTCAGGGCGTGAACACTGAAGCTTTCTTT; cdr3_aa: CASSRQGVNTEAFF
j_call: TRBJ2-7; d_call: TRBD1; v_call: TRBV19; cdr3_length: 13; cdr3_nt: TGTGCCACTGGGACAGGGGGCGCGGGCGAGCAGTACTTC; cdr3_aa: CATGTGGAGEQYF